The clone carrying this T cell receptor beta chain was observed a single time. Sequencing used immunoSEQ multiplex PCR; TCRdb keeps in-frame clones, though not all of them. The sample consists of tens of thousands of clones, roughly nine tenths of them appearing once. Per germline, CDR1 SGHRS and CDR2 YFSETQ. CDR3 length: 13 amino acids. V lost 4 bases to trimming and J lost 4 bases, with 11 bases between them. The data originate from a study of OX40 agonist ivuxolimab in advanced cancers. At the level of the study: Ivuxolimab is an agonistic anti-OX40 (CD134) antibody, and patients were treated with it. The patients received ivuxolimab by intravenous route every 2 weeks at 0.01 to 10 mg/kg. Averaging about 60 years in age, with a range of roughly 20 to 90, the cohort was about 83% male.

The source is an adult with an advanced solid tumor such as melanoma, head and neck, liver or kidney cancer. The input for sequencing was CD4+ or CD8+ T cells sorted from blood, taken in a trial of the OX40 agonist ivuxolimab. The chain recombines TRBV5-1 with TRBJ1-2; weak D call: TRBD1 (6 bases). Written as DNA, the CDR3 is TGCGCCAGCAGCCGGACAGAGCCCTATGGCTACACCTTC. Its translation: CASSRTEPYGYTF.